The 13 T cell receptor beta chains below all came from one sample that was sequenced in a study of CD8 T cells in Susac syndrome. Reverse transcription used roughly 0.5 to 1 ug RNA and random hexamers. TCRdb fed the immunoSEQ multiplex PCR reads into MiXCR, producing one record per CDR3 protein. The sample carries under 250,000 distinct CDR3 sequences, less than 95% recorded once. Sample: CD4+ T cells from PBMCs. These receptor sequences come from a human donor with Susac syndrome.

V is TRBV6-5 and J is TRBJ2-6; D is unresolved. Trimming shortened V by 0 bases and J by 0 bases, and 12 bases separated the two germline ends. The CDR3 contains 18 residues. CDR1 is MNHEY, CDR2 SVGAGI, per germline. The chain's CDR3 is CASSYSYPGSSGANVLTF. CDR3 coding DNA: TGTGCCAGCAGTTACTCGTATCCAGGAAGCTCTGGGGCCAACGTCCTGACTTTC.

This chain connects TRBV7-9 to TRBJ2-7; perhaps TRBD1 as D (6 bases). V lost 5 bases and J lost 2, with 19 bases in between. The V gene's germline CDR1 is SEHNR and CDR2 FQNEAQ (reference sequence). CDR3 length equals 16 residues. The CDR3 nucleotides read TGTGCCAGCAGCACATTCCAGGGGCCCAAGACCTACGAGCAGTACTTC. This codes for CASSTFQGPKTYEQYF.

This chain links TRBV20-1 with TRBJ2-1, with 7 nucleotides matching TRBD1. Germline CDR1 and CDR2: DFQATT and SNEGSKA (reference sequence). The CDR3 is 15 amino acids. V lost 2 bases, J lost 3 bases, and 7 bases stayed unmatched. Written as DNA, the CDR3 is TGCAGTGCTAGACTACAGGGGACCTTCTACAATGAGCAGTTCTTC. It yields the protein CSARLQGTFYNEQFF.

J is TRBJ1-1 and V is TRBV4-1; no definite D call. Trimming removed 2 bases from V and 4 bases from J, with 11 bases in between. Germline CDR1 and CDR2: MGHRA and YSYEKL. CDR3 length equals 14 residues. The CDR3 DNA follows: TGCGCCAGCAGCCAATGGACTTCGAGCACTGAAGCTTTCTTT. Residues: CASSQWTSSTEAFF.

V usage is TRBV30 and J usage is TRBJ1-4, with D unclear. The CDR3 has 11 amino acids. Germline CDR1 is GTSNPN and CDR2 is SVGIG (reference sequence). Trimming left V 5 bases short and J 8 bases short, with 9 bases between. The CDR3 spells CAWVGREKLFF. In nucleotides, the CDR3 is TGTGCCTGGGTAGGGAGAGAAAAACTGTTTTTT.

V gene TRBV6-5 combines with J gene TRBJ2-1; TRBD1 aligns across 7 bases. J was trimmed by 4 bases and V by 4 bases; bases with no gene match: 7. This CDR3 comprises 15 residues. Germline V gene sequence: CDR1 MNHEY, CDR2 SVGAGI. This CDR3 reads CASSSDRELYNEQFF. CDR3 coding DNA: TGTGCCAGCAGTTCTGACAGGGAGCTATACAATGAGCAGTTCTTC.

The genes are TRBV30 and TRBJ1-1; no clear D gene. V dropped 0 bases and J dropped 1 base, with 6 bases sitting between them. Germline V lookup: CDR1 GTSNPN, CDR2 SVGIG (reference sequence). There are 13 residues in the CDR3. The CDR3 DNA follows: TGTGCCTGGAGTGTACACTCGAACACTGAAGCTTTCTTT. This codes for CAWSVHSNTEAFF.

The chain uses TRBV4-3 and TRBJ1-2; tentatively, D is TRBD1 (5 bases). V lost 0 bases and J lost 2, with 7 bases in between. Germline lookup yields CDR1 LGHNA and CDR2 YSLEER. This CDR3 is 14 amino acids long. In DNA, the CDR3 is TGCGCCAGCAGCCAAGACTCAGGGAACTATGGCTACACCTTC. This codes for CASSQDSGNYGYTF.

This clonotype is a singleton in its sample. The chain is built from TRBV15 and TRBJ2-2; 9 bases map to TRBD2. Germline V gene sequence: CDR1 LNHNV, CDR2 YYDKDF (reference sequence). The CDR3 totals 20 residues. V shed 2 bases, J shed 1 base, and the junction held 14 bases outside the gene matches. CDR3 coding DNA: TGTGCCACCAGCAGACCCCGGGGTAGCGGGGGCCTACGGAACACCGGGGAGCTGTTTTTT. Residues: CATSRPRGSGGLRNTGELFF.

This clonotype came up once. The rearrangement joins TRBV3-1 to TRBJ2-3; D is undetermined. The germline CDR1 and CDR2 sequences are LGHDT and YNNKEL (reference sequence). Trimming took off 3 bases at V and 3 bases at J, with 7 bases between the two ends. This CDR3 is built from 13 residues. This CDR3 reads CASSHTMTDTQYF. Written as DNA, the CDR3 is TGTGCCAGCAGCCATACTATGACAGATACGCAGTATTTT.

The gene calls are TRBV4-2 and TRBJ1-1; D is unclear. The CDR3 consists of 12 residues. Trimming took 4 bases from V and 3 from J, leaving 6 bases between them. In germline, CDR1 is LGHNA, CDR2 YNFKEQ. DNA of the CDR3: TGTGCCAGCAGCCTGGACTACACTGAAGCTTTCTTT. Encoded protein: CASSLDYTEAFF.

The V and J genes are TRBV6-5 and TRBJ2-1; 10 bases match TRBD1. CDR3 size: 15 residues. Germline V lookup: CDR1 MNHEY, CDR2 SVGAGI. V lost 4 bases and J lost 7; bases outside the gene matches: 7. Written as DNA, the CDR3 is TGTGCCAGCAGTTTGGACAGGGGGGGGTTGAATGAGCAGTTCTTC. It specifies CASSLDRGGLNEQFF.

CDR3 in amino acids: CAFSDRGYGYTF. The CDR3 DNA follows: TGTGCCTTCTCCGACAGGGGGTATGGCTACACCTTC. The chain is built from TRBV30 and TRBJ1-2; 9 bases fit TRBD1. Trimming took 7 bases from V and 5 from J; bases not matched to a gene: 5. The germline gives CDR1 GTSNPN, CDR2 SVGIG (reference sequence). The CDR3 length is 12 residues.